Below, 27 T cell receptor beta chains from the same sample are listed, as sequenced in a study of blood T cell repertoires in COVID-19 (dated by TCRdb to the early 2020s). Libraries were prepared through the immunoSEQ multiplex PCR assay. This is the immuneACCESS table as TCRdb keeps it, with only in-frame sequences that have V and J called. A part of the clones is gone; compared with another copy, unresolved V genes explain less than half, and the rest is unexplained. The sample data list about 140,000 clones, and around 84% of these were observed just once. The ten largest make up 8.2% of the sample. Sequenced input: peripheral blood. These receptors were obtained from an older woman with acute or convalescent COVID-19.

As DNA, the CDR3 is TGTGCCAGCAGCGCTCAGGGGGCTTACAATGAGCAGTTCTTC. The encoded protein is CASSAQGAYNEQFF. This chain links TRBV13 with TRBJ2-1; TRBD1 matches at 8 bases. The CDR3 extends over 14 amino acids. Trimming took 5 bases from V and 4 from J; bases not matched to a gene: 4. Per the germline V gene, CDR1 is PRHDT and CDR2 is FYEKMQ (reference sequence).

This clone has just one count. This chain connects TRBV27 to TRBJ2-5; 8 bases line up with TRBD1. V lost 5 bases, J lost 1 base, and 3 bases stayed unmatched. The CDR3 spans 14 residues. The V gene's germline CDR1 is MNHEY and CDR2 SMNVEV (reference sequence). CDR3 sequence reads: CASSLGQGQETQYF. The DNA of the CDR3 is TGTGCCAGCAGTCTCGGACAGGGCCAAGAGACCCAGTACTTC.

The chain employs TRBV27 and TRBJ2-6, with 9 nucleotides matching TRBD1. From germline, CDR1 is MNHEY and CDR2 SMNVEV (reference sequence). V dropped 2 bases and J dropped 0; count of bases not matched to a gene: 8. The CDR3 length is 19 residues. The DNA of the CDR3 is TGTGCCAGCAGTTTAAGGCCCGGGACAGGGAGCTCTGGGGCCAACGTCCTGACTTTC. Residues: CASSLRPGTGSSGANVLTF.

The V call is TRBV5-4, the J call TRBJ1-4; 12 bases are a match to TRBD1. Germline CDR1 and CDR2: SGHNT and YYREEE (reference sequence). Trimming cost V 7 bases and J 12 bases; bases outside gene matches: 10. The CDR3 extends over 14 amino acids. The CDR3 sequence: CASHEPGQGAELFF. CDR3 in DNA: TGTGCCAGCCACGAACCGGGACAGGGGGCTGAACTGTTTTTT. The full variable domain, its missing parts supplied by reference TRBV5-4 and TRBJ1-4, is ETGVTQSPTHLIKTRGQQVTLRCSSQSGHNTVSWYQQALGQGPQFIFQYYREEENGRGNFPPRFSGLQFPNYSSELNVNALELDDSALYLCASHEPGQGAELFFGSGTQLSVL.

The chain links TRBV4-1 to TRBJ2-3, with D possibly matching TRBD2 (5 bases). V was shortened by 0 bases and J by 6 bases, with 10 bases between the two germline ends. This CDR3 is 14 amino acids long. Germline lookup yields CDR1 MGHRA and CDR2 YSYEKL. In DNA, the CDR3 is TGCGCCAGCAGCCAAGAAGACCCGGGGGATACGCAGTATTTT. Translation: CASSQEDPGDTQYF.

The chain couples TRBV5-4 to TRBJ1-2; 9 nucleotides line up with TRBD1. Trimming cost V 5 bases and J 8 bases; bases outside gene matches: 10. The CDR3 length is 14 residues. Germline CDR1 reads SGHNT; CDR2 reads YYREEE (reference sequence). The CDR3 reads CASSSRGTGMGYTF. The CDR3 nucleotides are TGTGCCAGCAGTTCAAGGGGGACAGGGATGGGCTACACCTTC.

The V and J genes are TRBV4-1 and TRBJ2-2; D is undetermined. Germline lookup yields CDR1 MGHRA and CDR2 YSYEKL. The CDR3 extends over 15 amino acids. V lost 4 bases and J 2 bases, leaving 11 bases between the germline ends. CDR3: CASSPHGGNTGELFF. CDR3 DNA: TGCGCCAGCAGCCCACATGGCGGAAACACCGGGGAGCTGTTTTTT.

This clone was seen a handful of times. Other DNA sequences within the sample encode an identical CDR3. The rearrangement uses TRBV6-2 or TRBV6-3 and TRBJ1-2; the match to TRBD1 covers 7 bases. Germline-derived CDR1 and CDR2 are MNHEY and SVGEGT. After removal of 6 bases from V and 5 bases from J, the junction contained 12 bases not matched to a gene. The CDR3 runs 15 residues. The CDR3 DNA reads as TGTGCCAGCAGCCGGACAGGTGGCTCTCTATATGGCTACACCTTC. Its translation is CASSRTGGSLYGYTF.

This chain joins TRBV12-5 and TRBJ2-3; 10 bases align to TRBD1. V was pared by 6 bases and J by 5 bases, with 8 bases of the junction left unmatched. Germline V gene sequence: CDR1 LGHNT, CDR2 FRNRAP. This CDR3 region has 15 residues. The CDR3 loop is CASGKGQGNLDTQYF. The DNA for the CDR3 is TGTGCTAGTGGCAAGGGACAGGGGAATTTAGATACGCAGTATTTT.

The J gene is TRBJ1-2, the V gene TRBV20-1; TRBD1 matches 9 bases. Germline lookup yields CDR1 DFQATT and CDR2 SNEGSKA (reference sequence). The CDR3 has 11 residues. With V trimmed by 7 bases and J by 8 bases, 5 bases remained unmatched. Here the CDR3 reads CSGRTGVGYTF. CDR3 bases: TGCAGTGGTAGGACAGGGGTCGGCTACACCTTC.

V usage is TRBV7-9 and J usage is TRBJ2-1; D is perhaps TRBD2 (5 bases). The ends were cut back, 5 bases at V and 8 bases at J, with 13 bases in the middle. Germline V gene lookup returns CDR1 SEHNR and CDR2 FQNEAQ (reference sequence). The CDR3 has 13 residues. DNA for the CDR3: TGTGCCAGCAGCCCGAGGTTGAGGGATGAGCAGTTCTTC. Translating gives CASSPRLRDEQFF.

The V call is TRBV28, the J call TRBJ2-5; tentative D call: TRBD2 (5 bases). The CDR3 length is 14 residues. Trimming shortened V by 3 bases and J by 5 bases, and 13 bases separated the two germline ends. Germline loops: CDR1 MDHEN, CDR2 SYDVKM. The CDR3 DNA follows: TGTGCCAGCAGTTTGGAACTCGGGGTCGAGACCCAGTACTTC. Translated, it gives CASSLELGVETQYF.

This chain connects TRBV6-6 to TRBJ2-7; tentatively, D is TRBD1 (6 bases). CDR3 length equals 15 residues. Trimming took off 2 bases at V and 2 bases at J, with 13 bases between the two ends. Germline values: CDR1 MNHNY, CDR2 SVGAGI (reference sequence). The DNA for the CDR3 is TGTGCCAGCAGTTACGGGTTCAACAGGGCCTACGAGCAGTACTTC. It specifies CASSYGFNRAYEQYF.

The chain links TRBV4-2 to TRBJ1-6; possible D gene TRBD1, 6 bases. The CDR3 has 18 amino acids. V was shortened by 0 bases and J by 9 bases, with 21 bases between the two germline ends. Germline lookup yields CDR1 LGHNA and CDR2 YNFKEQ. DNA of the CDR3: TGTGCCAGCAGCCAAGATTTTCGAGGCACAGGGCAGAGTTCACCCCTCCACTTT. Translating gives CASSQDFRGTGQSSPLHF.

The gene calls are TRBV30 and TRBJ1-2, with TRBD1 identical over 10 bases. Germline V lookup: CDR1 GTSNPN, CDR2 SVGIG (reference sequence). This CDR3 comprises 16 residues. V lost 0 bases, J lost 5 bases, and 9 bases stayed unmatched. CDR3 loop: CAWSVGSGQGVYGYTF. CDR3 in DNA: TGTGCCTGGAGTGTAGGGTCCGGACAGGGGGTTTATGGCTACACCTTC.

The CDR3 DNA sequence: TGTGCCACCAGTGACCGGGGACTAGCCCAGCATTTT. This sequence encodes CATSDRGLAQHF. V usage is TRBV24-1 and J usage is TRBJ1-5; D is possibly TRBD1 (5 bases). Per the germline V gene, CDR1 is KGHDR and CDR2 is SFDVKD. V shed 4 bases and J shed 11 bases, with 11 bases lying between them. The CDR3 consists of 12 residues.

This clone has a single count. The J gene is TRBJ2-1, the V gene TRBV4-3; 7 bases line up with TRBD2. CDR3 length: 16 amino acids. V trimming: 0 bases; J trimming: 8 bases; junction bases outside the gene matches: 10. Germline CDR1 and CDR2: LGHNA and YSLEER. CDR3 residues: CASSQDLGGVGYEQFF. CDR3 DNA sequence: TGCGCCAGCAGCCAAGATTTGGGAGGGGTAGGCTATGAGCAGTTCTTC.

The CDR3 spells CASGAGLAGATGELFF. CDR3 DNA: TGTGCCAGCGGCGCCGGACTAGCGGGGGCTACCGGGGAGCTGTTTTTT. This chain links TRBV9 with TRBJ2-2; 13 bases map to TRBD2. The CDR3 spans 16 residues. The V and J ends lost 7 bases and 5 bases, in that order; junction bases with no gene match: 8. The germline gives CDR1 SGDLS, CDR2 YYNGEE.

The chain links TRBV11-3 to TRBJ2-7; 10 nucleotides align to TRBD1. The CDR3 consists of 15 residues. The germline CDR1 and CDR2 sequences are SGHNT and YENEEA. V trimming: 5 bases; J trimming: 7 bases; junction bases outside the gene matches: 11. The CDR3 nucleotides are TGTGCCAGCAGCCCCACCGGGACAGGGGCTGGGGAGCAGTACTTC. This encodes CASSPTGTGAGEQYF.

This sequence joins TRBV29-1 and TRBJ2-7; D is perhaps TRBD1 (9 bases). From germline, CDR1 is SQVTM and CDR2 ANQGSEA. CDR3 size: 14 residues. Trimming cost V 7 bases and J 3 bases, with 19 bases left between them. The DNA of the CDR3 is TGCAGCGCCGGGGGGGGACAGGGAAACTACGAGCAGTACTTC. This translates into CSAGGGQGNYEQYF.

The chain carries TRBV4-1 and TRBJ1-5; weak D call: TRBD1 (5 bases). Germline lookup yields CDR1 MGHRA and CDR2 YSYEKL. This CDR3 contains 15 residues. V was clipped by 1 base and J by 3 bases, with 10 bases between them. CDR3 protein: CASSQVPGINQPQHF. The DNA for the CDR3 is TGCGCCAGCAGCCAAGTACCAGGGATCAATCAGCCCCAGCATTTT.

J is TRBJ1-2 and V is TRBV28; TRBD1 aligns across 9 bases. Germline values: CDR1 MDHEN, CDR2 SYDVKM. The CDR3 runs 16 residues. V dropped 10 bases and J dropped 0; count of bases not matched to a gene: 12. The CDR3 loop reads CATNPTGTGPNYGYTF. As DNA, the CDR3 is TGTGCCACCAATCCCACCGGGACAGGGCCTAACTATGGCTACACCTTC.

The chain has TRBV11-3 and TRBJ2-5; 10 nucleotides match TRBD1. With 5 bases clipped from V and 5 bases from J, the junction kept 8 bases outside the gene matches. This CDR3 is built from 15 residues. From germline, CDR1 is SGHNT and CDR2 YENEEA. Written as DNA, the CDR3 is TGTGCCAGCAGCCCCAGACAGGGGGCTAGGGAGACCCAGTACTTC. Its protein product is CASSPRQGARETQYF.

This clone has more than one count but fewer than ten. The J gene is TRBJ1-6, the V gene TRBV5-1; weak D call: TRBD1 (5 bases). The ends were cut back, 1 base at V and 6 bases at J, with 8 bases in the middle. The CDR3 has 14 amino acids. CDR1 is SGHRS and CDR2 is YFSETQ in the germline V gene. The CDR3 DNA reads as TGCGCCAGCAGCTTGCAGGGCCCTAATTCACCCCTCCACTTT. This gives the protein CASSLQGPNSPLHF.

The chain links TRBV29-1 to TRBJ2-3, with 10 bases that match TRBD2. The CDR3 loop spans 14 amino acids. J gave up 4 bases and V 5 bases, and 6 bases lay outside the gene matches. Germline V gene data show CDR1 as SQVTM and CDR2 as ANQGSEA. CDR3 loop: CSVSSGGAPDTQYF. The CDR3 DNA reads as TGCAGCGTTTCAAGCGGGGGGGCACCAGATACGCAGTATTTT.

The chain combines TRBV7-9 with TRBJ2-3; TRBD2 matches 10 bases. The length of the CDR3 is 15 residues. The germline CDR1 and CDR2 sequences are SEHNR and FQNEAQ (reference sequence). V trimming: 1 base; J trimming: 6 bases; junction bases outside the gene matches: 4. The CDR3 bases are TGTGCCAGCAGCTTAGAGCGGGGGGGCCGGGATACGCAGTATTTT. Amino acids: CASSLERGGRDTQYF.

The chain recombines TRBV10-3 with TRBJ2-7; 7 nucleotides match TRBD2. Trimming at V came to 1 base and at J to 6 bases, leaving 9 bases not matched to a gene. Germline assignment: CDR1 ENHRY and CDR2 SYGVKD. The CDR3 loop spans 15 amino acids. The CDR3 reads CAISEWEGRTGEQYF. The CDR3 DNA reads TGTGCCATCAGTGAGTGGGAGGGGCGCACAGGCGAGCAGTACTTC.